This T cell receptor beta chain was sequenced for a study of CD8+ T cells in alopecia areata. Study as a whole: Treated patients swallowed 5 to 10 mg of oral tofacitinib twice daily. Tofacitinib exposure lasted 6 to 18 months, followed by 6 months off drug.

Researchers gathered lesional scalp punch biopsies and peripheral blood from patients with alopecia areata. TCR sequencing used cDNA made by reverse transcription of extracted RNA. Data came from immunoSEQ multiplex PCR; TCRdb stores just in-frame clones and leaves some out. The sample holds 130,000 to 150,000 clones, 47% seen once. Points from the study as a whole: It was less clear whether patients shared TCRs than it was in mice, possibly because of HLA.

Concerning this clone: Its antigen is unknown.

This CDR3 region has 13 residues. V lost 4 bases and J lost 4, with 13 bases in between. Germline V CDR1 and CDR2: SQVTM, ANQGSEA. V usage is TRBV29-1 and J usage is TRBJ2-5, with D possibly being TRBD2 (5 bases). Sequenced material: CD4+ T cells sorted from blood. The TCR sequence derives from a human donor with alopecia areata. This CDR3 reads CSVASRVAETQYF. The CDR3 DNA reads TGCAGCGTTGCGTCGAGGGTCGCAGAGACCCAGTACTTC.